This is a list of T cell receptor beta chains from one sample in a study of early T cells in non-severe SARS-CoV-2 infection. A single record per CDR3 protein comes from TCRdb applying MiXCR to the 5' RACE reads. There are some 71,000 distinct CDR3 sequences in the sample; over 9.5% occur only once, and around 6.3% lies in the top ten. Specimen: whole blood. The receptor set was obtained from an adult who was a healthcare worker with PCR-confirmed SARS-CoV-2 infection or an uninfected control (not recorded which). Each CDR3 is given with its conserved first and last residue. A D gene is named only where the DNA matches it firmly. Clone size is given for some rows only: seen once, a few or many times, or a class if the clone is expanded.

clone_size j_call cdr3_length d_call v_call cdr3_aa cdr3_nt
NA TRBJ2-2 17 NA TRBV10-3 CAIRGTPSSGVTGELFF TGTGCCATCAGGGGGACACCCTCCTCGGGGGTCACCGGGGAGCTGTTTTTT
many TRBJ1-2 15 NA TRBV30 CAWSVFLTGLFGYTF TGTGCCTGGAGTGTCTTCCTGACAGGCCTTTTTGGCTACACCTTC
few TRBJ2-5 12 NA TRBV24-1 CATSTGSETQYF TGTGCCACCAGCACAGGGAGCGAGACCCAGTACTTC
NA TRBJ2-7 18 NA TRBV4-1 CASSTPLLPGGAKYEQYF TGCGCCAGCAGCACCCCCCTTCTCCCGGGGGGCGCAAAATACGAGCAGTACTTC
few TRBJ2-1 14 NA TRBV11-2 CASSLVSSYNEQFF TGTGCCAGCAGCTTGGTGAGCTCCTACAATGAGCAGTTCTTC
NA TRBJ1-2 13 NA TRBV6-1 CASSPYQNYGYTF TGTGCCAGCAGTCCCTATCAGAACTATGGCTACACCTTC
many TRBJ2-7 13 NA TRBV10-2 CASTTGSSYEQYF TGCGCCAGCACGACGGGCAGCTCCTACGAGCAGTACTTC
NA TRBJ1-1 11 NA TRBV29-1 CSVESGTEAFF TGCAGCGTTGAGAGCGGCACTGAAGCTTTCTTT
NA TRBJ2-3 16 TRBD2 TRBV10-3 CAISDLAGALTDTQYF TGTGCCATCAGTGATTTAGCGGGGGCACTCACAGATACGCAGTATTTT
many TRBJ1-6 13 NA TRBV12-3/TRBV12-4 CASMASGHSPLHF TGTGCCAGCATGGCCAGTGGGCATTCACCCCTCCACTTT
NA TRBJ2-3 14 NA TRBV20-1 CSALDWDAGDTQYF TGCAGTGCCCTTGACTGGGATGCTGGTGATACGCAGTATTTT
few TRBJ2-7 14 TRBD1 TRBV9 CASSVVGTGGEQYF TGTGCCAGCAGCGTAGTTGGGACAGGGGGCGAGCAGTACTTC
few TRBJ2-7 13 NA TRBV29-1 CSVRTEVSYEQYF TGCAGCGTTAGGACAGAGGTTTCCTACGAGCAGTACTTC
few TRBJ1-1 15 TRBD1 TRBV18 CASSRGDRVNTEAFF TGTGCCAGCTCCCGGGGCGACAGGGTGAACACTGAAGCTTTCTTT
many TRBJ2-7 13 NA TRBV18 CASSPPGVYEQYF TGTGCCAGCTCACCACCCGGCGTCTACGAGCAGTACTTC
few TRBJ2-7 13 TRBD1 TRBV6-2/TRBV6-3 CASRGTGSYEQYF TGTGCCAGCAGAGGGACAGGCTCCTACGAGCAGTACTTC
many TRBJ2-7 13 NA TRBV18 CASSPDGTYEQYF TGTGCCAGCTCCCCCGACGGGACCTACGAGCAGTACTTC
many TRBJ2-3 16 TRBD2 TRBV7-9 CASSLNSGSMADTQYF TGTGCCAGCAGCTTGAATAGCGGGAGTATGGCAGATACGCAGTATTTT
once TRBJ1-2 12 NA TRBV2 CASAGQNYGYTF TGTGCCAGCGCTGGACAGAACTATGGCTACACCTTC